These 24 T cell receptor beta chains share one sample of origin, sequenced in a study of cytomegalovirus exposure and HLA in healthy donors (dated by TCRdb to 2016 to 2017). The library was prepared using the immunoSEQ multiplex PCR assay. A mixture of 60 forward primers for TCR Vbeta segments and 13 reverse primers for TCR Jbeta segments was used in the multiplex PCR. TCRdb retrieved this table from immuneACCESS and kept in-frame rearrangements only. Not all clones are present; in checked studies, unresolved V genes account for under half, and no reason is known for the remainder. Recorded for this sample are roughly 250,000 clones; 84% of them occurred a single time. Approximately 2% of the sample lies in the top ten. Sequenced material: PBMCs. All receptors derive from a woman in her thirties or forties in good health and CMV-seropositive.

The rearrangement joins TRBV5-5 to TRBJ2-7; no clear D gene. V was trimmed by 6 bases and J by 5 bases, leaving 9 bases between them. Germline CDR1 is SGHKS and CDR2 is YYEKEE (reference sequence). The CDR3 has 11 amino acids. The CDR3: CASNLAHEQYF. The CDR3 DNA sequence: TGTGCCAGCAACCTGGCCCACGAGCAGTACTTC.

V and J are TRBV28 and TRBJ1-2; D not resolved. The length of the CDR3 is 14 residues. V lost 0 bases and J 8 bases, leaving 13 bases between the germline ends. In germline, CDR1 is MDHEN, CDR2 SYDVKM. The chain's CDR3 is CASSLWSEGEGYTF. The CDR3 DNA reads TGTGCCAGCAGTTTATGGTCGGAAGGAGAAGGCTACACCTTC.

This chain uses TRBV27 with TRBJ2-3; D might be TRBD1 (5 bases). This CDR3 spans 14 amino acids. Germline CDR1 is MNHEY and CDR2 is SMNVEV (reference sequence). V lost 7 bases to trimming and J lost 0 bases, with 11 bases between them. In DNA, the CDR3 is TGTGCCAGCACAGGGTCAAGCAGCACAGATACGCAGTATTTT. Its protein product is CASTGSSSTDTQYF.

This rearrangement joins TRBV27 to TRBJ1-1, with D tentatively TRBD1 (6 bases). The V end lost 1 base, the J end lost 1 base, and 10 bases lay between the germline ends. CDR3 size: 15 residues. Germline V gene sequence: CDR1 MNHEY, CDR2 SMNVEV (reference sequence). The CDR3 DNA reads as TGTGCCAGCAGTTTATTGGGGGCAGGGAACACTGAAGCTTTCTTT. It translates to CASSLLGAGNTEAFF.

The chain employs TRBV21-1 and TRBJ1-5; TRBD1 is the table's D call and was not checked against the DNA. TRBV21-1 is tagged as a pseudogene. The CDR3 runs to 16 residues. CDR3 DNA sequence: TGTGCCAGCAGTTTCGGGACAGGGGTGAGGAATCAGCCCCAGCATTTT. As protein: CASSFGTGVRNQPQHF.

This clone was recorded only once. The chain joins TRBV12-5 to TRBJ2-7, with D possibly matching TRBD2 (6 bases). V was trimmed by 4 bases and J by 0 bases, leaving 10 bases between them. The CDR3 is made up of 14 amino acids. The germline V gene encodes CDR1 LGHNT and CDR2 FRNRAP. CDR3 nucleotide sequence: TGTGCTAGTGGTTCGGGACTTAACTCCTACGAGCAGTACTTC. Protein product: CASGSGLNSYEQYF. The full variable domain, in which reference TRBV12-5 and TRBJ2-7 provide the parts outside the CDR3, is DARVTQTPRHKVTEMGQEVTMRCQPILGHNTVFWYRQTMMQGLELLAYFRNRAPLDDSGMPKDRFSAEMPDATLATLKIQPSEPRDSAVYFCASGSGLNSYEQYFGPGTRLTVT.

The V and J genes are TRBV28 and TRBJ2-7; unclear D gene. In germline, CDR1 is MDHEN, CDR2 SYDVKM. Trimming shortened V by 2 bases and J by 5 bases, and 13 bases separated the two germline ends. This CDR3 has 14 amino acids. The CDR3 sequence is CASSLGGSMDEQYF. In DNA, the CDR3 is TGTGCCAGCAGTTTAGGCGGTAGCATGGACGAGCAGTACTTC.

The rearrangement uses TRBV11-3 and TRBJ1-1, with D unclear. The CDR3 has 14 amino acids. Trimming cost V 5 bases and J 1 base, with 11 bases left between them. Germline values: CDR1 SGHNT, CDR2 YENEEA. The CDR3 is CASSPSHKNTEAFF. CDR3 sequence (DNA): TGTGCCAGCAGCCCGTCTCACAAGAACACTGAAGCTTTCTTT.

The V and J genes are TRBV5-1 and TRBJ2-3, with 8 bases identical to TRBD2. Trimming took 0 bases from V and 6 from J; bases not matched to a gene: 6. The CDR3 totals 15 residues. Germline lookup yields CDR1 SGHRS and CDR2 YFSETQ. CDR3: CASSLVSGSSDTQYF. Here the CDR3 DNA reads TGCGCCAGCAGCTTGGTAAGCGGGAGCTCCGATACGCAGTATTTT.

The chain joins TRBV16 to TRBJ2-7, with D possibly being TRBD2 (5 bases). V was trimmed by 4 bases and J by 4 bases, leaving 11 bases between them. Germline assignment: CDR1 KGHSY and CDR2 FQNENV. The CDR3 contains 13 residues. CDR3 sequence: CASSPATGYEQYF. In nucleotides, the CDR3 is TGTGCCAGCAGCCCCGCGACGGGGTACGAGCAGTACTTC.

This clone has only one observation. The chain links TRBV7-3 to TRBJ2-2; a weak D match, TRBD1 (6 bases). Germline CDR1 reads SGHTA; CDR2 reads FQGTGA. This CDR3 is built from 14 residues. V was pared by 5 bases and J by 4 bases, with 11 bases between. The CDR3 here is CASSTQGSTGELFF. The CDR3 DNA sequence: TGTGCCAGCAGCACCCAGGGGTCCACCGGGGAGCTGTTTTTT.

In this sample, this clone turned up a few times. DNA for the CDR3: TGTGCCAGCAGTTCCCGACTAGGAGGCTCCTACAATGAGCAGTTCTTC. Encoded protein: CASSSRLGGSYNEQFF. The chain carries TRBV2 and TRBJ2-1; TRBD2 is a possible D gene (6 bases). Trimming removed 5 bases from V and 0 bases from J, with 14 bases in between. This CDR3 has 16 amino acids. The germline V gene encodes CDR1 SNHLY and CDR2 FYNNEI.

V usage is TRBV19 and J usage is TRBJ2-7; 7 nucleotides align to TRBD1. The V gene end was trimmed by 10 bases and the J gene end by 3 bases; junction bases not matched to a gene: 9. CDR3 length: 13 residues. Germline CDR1 is LNHDA and CDR2 is SQIVND (reference sequence). CDR3 DNA: TGTGCCACTGGACAGGCGGGCGTCTACGAGCAGTACTTC. Translating it yields CATGQAGVYEQYF.

The V gene is TRBV7-2, the J gene TRBJ2-4; 9 bases agree with TRBD1. The CDR3 is 11 residues long. Looked up from germline, CDR1 is SGHTA and CDR2 is FQGNSA. V was pared by 8 bases and J by 14 bases, with 7 bases of the junction left unmatched. As DNA, the CDR3 is TGTGCCAGCGGATCGACAGGGGGAAAGTACTTC. Protein sequence: CASGSTGGKYF.

To note about this clone: Other nucleotide sequences from this sample produce the same CDR3. CDR3 in DNA: TGTGCCAGCAGTTACTCGGGACAGGGGGTTTACGAGCAGTACTTC. Residues: CASSYSGQGVYEQYF. The chain uses TRBV6-5 and TRBJ2-7; 11 nucleotides line up with TRBD1. The germline CDR1 and CDR2 sequences are MNHEY and SVGAGI. The CDR3 sequence is 15 residues long. The J segment lost 4 bases and the V segment lost 0 bases, leaving 2 bases of the junction unmatched.

The J gene is TRBJ2-7, the V gene TRBV11-3, with D hard to call. The CDR3 is 15 residues long. Germline loops: CDR1 SGHNT, CDR2 YENEEA. V lost 0 bases and J 4 bases, leaving 13 bases between the germline ends. The CDR3 DNA reads as TGTGCCAGCAGCTTAGATTCCCCCGAGGCTTACGAGCAGTACTTC. Translated, it gives CASSLDSPEAYEQYF.

The V gene is TRBV28, the J gene TRBJ2-3; 8 nucleotides align to TRBD2. V was clipped by 4 bases and J by 6 bases; unmatched bases: 9. The length of the CDR3 is 15 residues. Germline V gives CDR1 MDHEN, CDR2 SYDVKM. The CDR3 nucleotides are TGTGCCAGCAGTTCCGGGACTAGTGTGTGGGATACGCAGTATTTT. It specifies CASSSGTSVWDTQYF. Full variable domain (missing parts from reference TRBV28 and TRBJ2-3): DVKVTQSSRYLVKRTGEKVFLECVQDMDHENMFWYRQDPGLGLRLIYFSYDVKMKEKGDIPEGYSVSREKKERFSLILESASTNQTSMYLCASSSGTSVWDTQYFGPGTRLTVL.

V is TRBV5-1 and J is TRBJ2-1; 9 bases line up with TRBD1. This CDR3 region has 17 residues. CDR1 and CDR2 (germline): SGHRS, YFSETQ. J was trimmed by 0 bases and V by 7 bases; bases with no gene match: 11. CDR3: CASRQGQGAGSYNEQFF. DNA of the CDR3: TGCGCCAGCCGACAGGGACAGGGAGCCGGCTCCTACAATGAGCAGTTCTTC.

This rearrangement joins TRBV18 to TRBJ2-3; a possible D gene is TRBD2 (6 bases). CDR1 and CDR2 (germline): KGHSH, LQKENI. Trimming removed 3 bases from V and 0 bases from J, with 10 bases in between. The CDR3 contains 15 residues. CDR3 DNA sequence: TGTGCCAGCTCACCGGACTACTTAAGCACAGATACGCAGTATTTT. This sequence encodes CASSPDYLSTDTQYF.

The gene calls are TRBV10-3 and TRBJ2-7, with TRBD1 identical over 10 bases. Germline lookup yields CDR1 ENHRY and CDR2 SYGVKD. V trimming: 6 bases; J trimming: 5 bases; junction bases outside the gene matches: 7. The CDR3 loop spans 14 amino acids. The CDR3 coding sequence is TGTGCCATCAGGCCGGGACAGGGGTCCGACGAGCAGTACTTC. Translated: CAIRPGQGSDEQYF.

V usage is TRBV11-2 and J usage is TRBJ1-3; 8 nucleotides line up with TRBD1. Germline CDR1 and CDR2: SGHAT and FQNNGV. J lost 8 bases, V lost 5 bases, and 5 bases had no gene match. The CDR3 runs 13 residues. The CDR3 sequence is CASSLGTGDTIYF. DNA of the CDR3: TGTGCCAGCAGCCTCGGGACAGGCGACACCATATATTTT.

This sequence joins TRBV27 and TRBJ2-1; TRBD1 might be the D (5 bases). This CDR3 is 13 amino acids long. Deletions cut 5 bases from V and 8 bases from J, with 13 bases between. Germline CDR1 and CDR2: MNHEY and SMNVEV (reference sequence). The CDR3 loop reads CASSGSWGDEQFF. In DNA form, the CDR3 reads TGTGCCAGCAGTGGCTCGTGGGGCGATGAGCAGTTCTTC.

V gene TRBV4-3 combines with J gene TRBJ1-2; D possibly corresponds to TRBD1 (5 bases). The V gene's germline CDR1 is LGHNA and CDR2 YSLEER. The V end lost 0 bases, the J end lost 8 bases, and 16 bases lay between the germline ends. This CDR3 comprises 15 residues. The CDR3 reads CASSQEGNRGSGYTF. The DNA for the CDR3 is TGCGCCAGCAGCCAAGAAGGAAACCGGGGGAGCGGCTACACCTTC.

The chain carries TRBV5-4 and TRBJ2-5; 10 nucleotides align to TRBD2. With V trimmed by 4 bases and J by 5 bases, 11 bases remained unmatched. The V gene's germline CDR1 is SGHNT and CDR2 YYREEE (reference sequence). This CDR3 has 16 residues. CDR3 sequence: CASSPFPSGSAETQYF. The CDR3, as DNA: TGTGCCAGCAGCCCTTTCCCTAGCGGGAGTGCGGAGACCCAGTACTTC.